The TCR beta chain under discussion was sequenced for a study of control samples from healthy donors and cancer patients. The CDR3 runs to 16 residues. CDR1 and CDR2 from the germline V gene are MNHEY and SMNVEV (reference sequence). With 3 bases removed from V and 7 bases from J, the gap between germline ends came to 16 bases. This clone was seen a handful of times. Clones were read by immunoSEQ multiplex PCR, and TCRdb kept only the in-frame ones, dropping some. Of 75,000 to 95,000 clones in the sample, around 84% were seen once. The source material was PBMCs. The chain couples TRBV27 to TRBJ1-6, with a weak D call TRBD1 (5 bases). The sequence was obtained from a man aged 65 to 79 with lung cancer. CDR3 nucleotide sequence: TGTGCCAGCAGTTTCGAGGTGACGGGGGGGAATTCACCCCTCCACTTT. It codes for CASSFEVTGGNSPLHF.